This T cell receptor beta chain was retrieved from a study of human versus mouse CDR3 diversity and MHC coevolution. Looking at the study overall: The immunoSEQ assay reportedly detects one in 200,000 T cells. Regarding the study as a whole: Roughly 1.5 million TCR beta clonotypes were estimated for humans, the largest repertoire.

The CDR3 contains 17 residues. The germline V gene has CDR1 MDHEN and CDR2 SYDVKM. V dropped 6 bases and J dropped 4 bases, with 19 bases sitting between them. Profiled with immunoSEQ multiplex PCR; TCRdb holds only in-frame clones, not every one. The profile covers about 83,000 clones, with 85% to 95% appearing a single time and roughly 0.15% taken by the ten largest. Comments on this clone: The antigen remains unidentified.

The clonotype comes from a person aged 25 to 69 in good health. V usage is TRBV28 and J usage is TRBJ2-6; D may be TRBD1 (6 bases). Material for sequencing was naive CD4+ T cells from blood. Subset defined: CD45RO-negative CD62L-positive naive CD4 T cells. CDR3 nucleotide sequence: TGTGCCAGCAGCCTCCAGGGGCTCGTAGGAGGGGCCAACGTCCTGACTTTC. This sequence encodes CASSLQGLVGGANVLTF.